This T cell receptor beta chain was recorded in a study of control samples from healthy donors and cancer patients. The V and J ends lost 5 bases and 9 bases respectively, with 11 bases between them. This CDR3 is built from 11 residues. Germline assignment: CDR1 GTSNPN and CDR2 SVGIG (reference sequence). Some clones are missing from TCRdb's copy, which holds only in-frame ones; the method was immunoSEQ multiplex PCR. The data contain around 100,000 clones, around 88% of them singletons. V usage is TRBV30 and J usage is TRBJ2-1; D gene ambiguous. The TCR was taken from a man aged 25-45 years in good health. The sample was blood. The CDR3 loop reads CAWLSLGEQFF. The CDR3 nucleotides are TGTGCCTGGTTGTCTCTAGGTGAGCAGTTCTTC.